This T cell receptor beta chain was recovered during a study of shared clonotypes between healthy human individuals (TCRdb year 2020). As for the study more broadly: The cohort comprised two women and a few men aged 18 to 49 years. For each donor, CD4 naive and CD4 memory were each given three plates, CD8 naive was given two plates, and CD8 memory was given one plate. The study deeply sequenced blood TCR repertoires of several healthy adults to estimate repertoire size and the extent of clonotype sharing between individuals. To increase sequencing depth and limit assay-specific biases, TCR repertoire library preparation and sequencing were carried out by different laboratories using diverse techniques. Leukapheresis yielded between about 0.85 and 10 billion PBMCs per donor. What the work shows at the level of the full study, not this receptor alone: Clonotypes shared by all four sorted-subset donors showed higher generation probabilities than non-shared clonotypes. Incomplete sequencing was indicated by rarefaction of sorted-subset datasets, despite the large sequencing depth. Sampling was limited to blood, and TCR repertoires in tissue likely differ from TCR repertoires in blood. Pairwise subsampling led to the expectation that sequencing depth would affect the degree of clonotype sharing among donors. About 5% of naive CD4, 3.5% of naive CD8, approximately 2% of memory CD4, and around 0.4% of memory CD8 clonotypes were shared across several donors. Because the study included a small number of donors, the genetic and exposure-history diversity represented was limited. Naive subsets generally had larger estimated clonotype richness than memory subsets.

Using the deep immunoSEQ assay, multiplex PCR amplified TCR CDR3 regions from genomic DNA. Extracted genomic DNA from each cell subset was spread evenly across all wells of several immunoSEQ 96-well plates, with each plate serving as a replicate. For sorted subsets, about 0.2 ug genomic DNA, equal to tens of thousands of T cell genomes, was loaded into each replicate PCR. Purified libraries were quantified with a Qubit 3.0 fluorometer, sized on a Bioanalyzer 2100, and re-quantified with the KAPA Library Quantification kit. Each immunoSEQ 96-well plate was sequenced on its own single-read 150-cycle Illumina NextSeq 550 flow cell. The published analysis was carried out like this. Because only junctional sequences without quality scores were contained in the immunoSEQ output, filtering matching that applied to full-length reads could not be performed. Sequences were annotated with PyIR, a Python wrapper for IgBLAST v1.9, using IMGT germline references to assign V/J genes and CDR3. Reads were filtered out if the reads had weak V/J assignments (E-value above 1e-6), no CDR3, stop codons, out-of-frame junctions, or ambiguous translated residues. V3J clonotypes were defined as sequences sharing the same inferred V gene, J gene, and CDR3 amino acid sequence. Percentage overlap between repertoires was computed as shared unique clonotypes divided by the size of the smaller repertoire. RTK rarefaction, the Chao1 estimator, and Recon v2.1 estimates of unobserved clonotypes were used to assess repertoire richness. For all TCRbeta clonotypes obtained by the gDNA method from a few donors, generation probabilities were computed with OLGA. The source is immuneACCESS, and TCRdb retained only in-frame sequences with V and J called. Part of the clones is not carried over; for the studies checked, unresolved V genes explain less than half of this, and the remainder is unexplained. V, J and clone size are those of that table, while D and trimming were read from the DNA. Counted in this sample were 1.4 million or so clones; about 98.5% of them appeared once. The leading ten clones occupy about 0.4% of the sample.

Healthy HIV-negative adults with no recently reported acute infections or vaccinations were included as donors. Every donor was a Caucasian adult residing in Nashville, Tennessee, USA. CD4+ T cells were enriched through magnetic negative selection, after which naive cells were positively selected on CD45RA and the remaining negative fraction served as the memory subset. Blood was obtained by leukapheresis, after which PBMCs were separated by Ficoll-Histopaque density gradient centrifugation and cryopreserved in liquid nitrogen vapor phase. Analytical flow cytometry was used to check the purity and quantity of every magnetically sorted T cell population. Genomic DNA was isolated from each sorted fraction and quantified by UV absorbance on a Nanodrop 2000c. From the cysteine up to the phenylalanine, the CDR3 has a length of 12 residues. Solely the CDR3 DNA is kept, with 36 bases framed from the first base. At the junction V is shortened by 6 bases and J by 5 bases, with 7 bases in between. Sequences LNHDA (CDR1) and SQIVND (CDR2) are obtained from the germline V gene (reference sequence).

Worth noting for this clone: It lacks a known antigen. Per-base qualities were not stored, and no clone one base away is much larger.

This clonotype was obtained from a young man in good health. The sequence links TRBV19 to TRBJ2-2; there is no confident call for the D gene. The specimen was naive CD4+ T cells sorted from blood. Per the publication, the cell subset or site label means: CD45RA+ positively selected. This receptor has the CDR3 CASSVSTGELFF. The DNA sequence reads TGTGCCAGTAGCGTTAGTACCGGGGAGCTGTTTTTT.